This T cell receptor beta chain is from a study of T cell responses to AZD1222 COVID-19 vaccine (dated by TCRdb to the early 2020s). As for the study more broadly: AZD1222 recipients whose second dose came at about 4 weeks and those whose second dose came at about 12 weeks were combined into one group, since spike-specific TCR depth and breadth did not differ between the two schedules. Trial participants were enrolled into age subgroups of 18-55, 56-69 and 70-plus years, which contained 148, 28 and 57 TCR-sequenced participants, respectively. TCR sequencing covered more than 230 trial participants: nearly 210 given two doses of AZD1222 and around 26 given two doses of MenACWY control vaccine.

The CDR3 runs 13 residues from the cysteine to the phenylalanine. The retained sequence is limited to the CDR3, 39 bases, with the frame set at the first base. Germline trimming: 5 bases from V, 2 bases from J; junction bases outside gene matches: 3. Based on the germline V gene, the CDR1 and CDR2 sequences are KGHSH and LQKENI. The CDR3 regions of human TCRbeta chains were subjected to immunosequencing. The original pipeline was this. TCRs in the repertoires were matched against a reference library of SARS-CoV-2-specific TCRs that had been generated with the MIRA antigen-specificity platform. Breadth was defined as the fraction of unique TCRs that were SARS-CoV-2-associated, and depth was defined as the fraction of total T cells that were SARS-CoV-2-associated. Each spike-specific TCR was assigned to its reactive spike region and to a CD4 or CD8 class using the MIRA data. Log10-transformed breadth and depth values were compared by one-way ANOVA with Sidak's multiple comparisons tests. The source is immuneACCESS, and TCRdb retained only in-frame sequences with V and J called. Part of the clones is not carried over; for the studies checked, unresolved V genes explain less than half of this, and the remainder is unexplained. V, J and clone size reflect that table, while D and trimming were determined from the DNA. Across this sample there are about 150,000 clones, with about nine tenths seen only once. In total, the top ten clones hold 1.8% of the sample.

Regarding this clone: The target of this receptor is not known. Qualities for individual bases were not recorded, and no much larger clone is one base off.

Study-wide conclusions, independent of this receptor: Because no day 14 peak-response samples were available, repertoires were characterized only after the peak T cell response. A significant rise in spike-specific TCR breadth and depth was observed after two AZD1222 doses relative to day 0 and relative to MenACWY recipients. Only five to seven AZD1222 recipients were SARS-CoV-2 seropositive at baseline, limiting conclusions about previously exposed vaccinees. Vaccine-associated CD4 TCRs spanned the whole spike protein, with dominant responses in regions 160-218 and 743-854. Nearly half of unique spike-specific TCRs reportedly recognized epitopes outside regions mutated in the B.1.351 and B.1.1.7 variants. Participants were mostly white British and included more females than males, and it was suggested by the authors that clonal diversity may have been underestimated. The 56-69-year group was small, and its depth increase did not reach significance, likely because of low power.

The sample's time point label is to be understood as: baseline before first vaccination. Vaccinee samples were obtained from the UK trials COV001 and COV002, which included a single-blind randomized controlled phase 2/3 trial of AZD1222 (ChAdOx1 nCoV-19) in healthy adults. For TCRbeta chain sequencing, PBMC samples from trial participants were taken at day 0 and at day 28 after the second dose. The sequence came from an adult in good health. The chain was built from TRBV18 and TRBJ2-7, with 7 bases in between that match TRBD1. The sample here was peripheral blood, taken on day 0 of AZD1222 vaccination. The encoded CDR3 is CASSDGTAYEQYF. In nucleotide form, the sequence is TGTGCCAGCTCAGACGGGACAGCCTACGAGCAGTACTTC.